The 8 T cell receptor beta chains presented below share a single source sample, sequenced in a study of control samples from healthy donors and cancer patients. Profiling relied on immunoSEQ multiplex PCR, and the TCRdb table lists in-frame clones only, not all of them. The table has 130,000 to 150,000 clones, over 85% seen once. What was sequenced was blood. The receptors were sampled from a man younger than 40 in good health.

The chain links TRBV5-8 to TRBJ2-1; D unclear. The germline V and J ends were trimmed by 3 bases and 1 base, with 11 bases remaining between them. CDR3 length: 15 residues. The V gene's germline CDR1 is SGHTS and CDR2 YDEGEE. The CDR3 DNA reads TGTGCCAGCAGCTGGTACAGTGCATCCTACAATGAGCAGTTCTTC. Translating it yields CASSWYSASYNEQFF.

This chain connects TRBV29-1 to TRBJ1-2; D is uncertain. There are 12 residues in the CDR3. Trimming left V 4 bases short and J 2 bases short, with 8 bases between. In germline, CDR1 is SQVTM, CDR2 ANQGSEA. The CDR3 sequence: CSVGVRNYGYTF. The CDR3 bases are TGCAGCGTTGGGGTCAGGAACTATGGCTACACCTTC.

The rearrangement joins TRBV28 to TRBJ1-2, with D hard to call. V shed 3 bases and J shed 7 bases, with 18 bases lying between them. The CDR3 runs 15 residues. Germline CDR1 is MDHEN and CDR2 is SYDVKM. The CDR3 loop reads CASSFGQRRVFGYTF. CDR3 coding DNA: TGTGCCAGCAGTTTCGGGCAAAGGAGGGTTTTTGGCTACACCTTC.

The rearrangement links TRBV19 to TRBJ1-2; D not resolved. The CDR3 sequence is 12 residues long. V shed 7 bases and J shed 8 bases, with 14 bases lying between them. Germline V lookup: CDR1 LNHDA, CDR2 SQIVND (reference sequence). The CDR3 here is CASTKDSSGYTF. In DNA, the CDR3 is TGTGCCAGTACCAAGGACTCCTCGGGCTACACCTTC.

The chain couples TRBV6-5 to TRBJ1-4, with a weak D call TRBD1 (5 bases). In germline, CDR1 is MNHEY, CDR2 SVGAGI. Trimming removed 3 bases at V and 2 bases at J, with 10 bases between. The CDR3 has 15 residues. Written as DNA, the CDR3 is TGTGCCAGCAGTTATGACAGCGGGACTAATGAAAAACTGTTTTTT. Its translation: CASSYDSGTNEKLFF.

V and J are TRBV6-6 and TRBJ1-5; TRBD1 might be the D (5 bases). Germline assignment: CDR1 MNHNY and CDR2 SVGAGI (reference sequence). V lost 7 bases and J lost 0, with 16 bases in between. This CDR3 has 16 residues. The CDR3 spells CASTSGGGFSNQPQHF. CDR3 nucleotide sequence: TGTGCCAGCACCTCCGGGGGGGGATTTAGCAATCAGCCCCAGCATTTT.

This clone was picked up one time. V and J are TRBV6-5 and TRBJ2-7, with 9 bases that match TRBD1. The ends lost 6 bases at V and 2 bases at J; junction bases unmatched: 5. Germline V gene lookup returns CDR1 MNHEY and CDR2 SVGAGI. The CDR3 covers 14 residues. The DNA for the CDR3 is TGTGCCAGCAGGACCGGGACAGGGACCTACGAGCAGTACTTC. Translation gives CASRTGTGTYEQYF.

The chain couples TRBV4-1 to TRBJ1-6; the D is unclear. CDR1 and CDR2 (germline): MGHRA, YSYEKL. Trimming pared 4 bases from V and 7 bases from J, leaving 11 bases between. The CDR3 is made up of 14 amino acids. The CDR3 DNA reads TGCGCCAGCAGCCCCGGTATGGACAATTCACCCCTCCACTTT. Amino acids: CASSPGMDNSPLHF.